The clone carrying this T cell receptor (beta chain) appeared a few times. Its antigen is unidentified. RNA transcripts gave rise to amplified TCR beta CDR3 regions. The TCR CDR3 first-round RT-PCR relied on the HTBI primer set. TCRdb reprocessed the multiplex PCR reads via MiXCR and lists one record per CDR3 protein. In the table there are about half a million distinct CDR3 sequences, 15% to 20% of which are singletons. V shed 5 bases and J shed 5 bases, with 12 bases lying between them. The CDR3 spans 14 residues. Germline CDR1 is MNHEY and CDR2 is SVGEGT. This record belongs to a study of T cells in Graves' hyperthyroidism and ophthalmopathy. General study results and limits: Blood also contained most expanded thyroid clonotypes above 0.001. Using 13 V-J features, a model discriminated ophthalmopathy from stable hyperthyroidism.

This TCR was sampled from a man in his forties with Graves' ophthalmopathy. Sequencing was performed on blood. The chain employs TRBV6-2 or TRBV6-3 and TRBJ2-2; D might be TRBD1 (5 bases). The CDR3 DNA sequence: TGTGCCAGCAGTGCCTCAGGGTATACCGGGGAGCTGTTTTTT. This sequence encodes CASSASGYTGELFF.